Listed below are T cell receptor beta chains from one sample, sequenced in a study of beta chain features in type 1 diabetes. Sequencing used immunoSEQ multiplex PCR; TCRdb keeps in-frame clones, though not all of them. The repertoire includes about 41,000 clones, roughly 70% of them detected once, and about 1.6% sits in the top ten. Sequences were obtained from Tregs from blood. Receptors were obtained from a man aged 25 to 40 with type 1 diabetes. Some clones in this sample may be carry-over from other donors' samples. Each CDR3 is given without its conserved first and last residue.

TRBV9 | 15 | ASSVAPEQGFSGELF
TRBV7-9 | 12 | ASSRGGADQPQH
TRBV2 | 9 | ASREQGGAF
TRBV19 | 9 | ASRLREKLF
TRBV18 | 14 | ASSPQGGLSSYEQY
TRBV5-1 | 14 | ASSGGRRGSYNEQF
TRBV7-9 | 14 | ASSPTQGMTKNIQY
TRBV11-2 | 10 | ASSQARYEQY
TRBV7-6 | 16 | ASSLKAGGSANTGELF
TRBV15 | 13 | ATSRDPRSNTEAF
TRBV5-8 | 13 | ASSSTGTNNEKLF
TRBV18 | 14 | ASSPRRGDSTDTQY
TRBV5-1 | 12 | ASSTGTGPYGYT